This T cell receptor beta chain stems from a study of shared clonotypes between healthy human individuals. About the research overall: Each donor's CD4 naive and CD4 memory cells filled three plates apiece, CD8 naive two, and CD8 memory one.

As processed by the authors: From ImmunoSEQ came sequences covering only the junction and carrying no quality scores, so filtering differed. The repertoire was sequenced with immunoSEQ multiplex PCR; TCRdb's copy has only in-frame clones and lacks some. The V and J calls and the clone size are those of that table, but D and trimming were determined from the DNA. The table records 550,000 to 700,000 clones, around 73% of them present only once. Sequencing input: memory CD4+ T cells sorted from blood. Described subset: CD45RA-negative fraction. This clonotype was sampled from a woman aged 25 to 39 in good health.

The CDR3 DNA follows: TGCAGCGTTGGGCAGGATAGCAATCAGCCCCAGCATTTT. It encodes CSVGQDSNQPQHF. This sequence joins TRBV29-1 and TRBJ1-5; no clear D gene. The CDR3 is 13 residues long. V lost 4 bases and J 0 bases, leaving 7 bases between the germline ends. Germline loops: CDR1 SQVTM, CDR2 ANQGSEA.